Listed below are T cell receptor beta chains from one sample, sequenced in a study of tumour-infiltrating T cells in Burkitt lymphoma. Repertoires were generated with immunoSEQ multiplex PCR, while TCRdb's copy carries only in-frame clones and drops some. The data show 5,500 to 7,000 clones, 10% seen once. The sequenced material came from tumor tissue. These receptors were obtained from a human donor with diffuse large B-cell lymphoma. Each CDR3 is given with its conserved first and last residue.

TRBV6-5,CASSSRGASNEKLFF
TRBV18,CASSVINPAFNEKLFF
TRBV10-2,CASSWDIENTEAFF
TRBV11-2,CASSVGWLPGGTQYF
TRBV10-3,CATRQGDQPQHF
TRBV4-2,CASSQEERGGADTQYF
TRBV5-1,CASRLGTSGDTDTQYF
TRBV2,CASRDGGAGANVLTF
TRBV19,CASSIGSGMDGYTF
TRBV18,CASSPRPQGLGTEAFF
TRBV10-3,CAISTQGPNQPQHF
TRBV5-1,CASSLEAGGPISTDTQYF
TRBV27,CASGVTYRGNNEQYF
TRBV27,CASSSTGYEQYF
TRBV29-1,CSVEDLGAGGITEAFF
TRBV19,CASSEDRGLRYTGELFF
TRBV19,CASSILDGPLGYTF
TRBV30,CAWTALSGAEAFF
TRBV7-8,CASRRTGFSGANVLTF
TRBV2,CASRSLAEYNEQFF
TRBV5-1,CASSFSGDTEAFF
TRBV6-6,CASSYASDTEAFF
TRBV6-1,CASSELTGQGPSGNTIYF
TRBV30,CAWSVQDLNQPQHF
TRBV28,CASSITQGTGYGYTF
TRBV19,CASSPGLAGGFNTGELFF
TRBV19,CASSLQDQPQHF
TRBV7-9,CASSPGQGGTDTQYF
TRBV27,CASSQGQGNQPQHF
TRBV10-2,CASRETGEETQYF
TRBV6-5,CASSGQGYNSPLHF
TRBV19,CASHREFNNQPQHF
TRBV4-1,CASSFGTGLAYEQYF
TRBV7-2,CASSLGGGPIDTQYF
TRBV5-1,CASSLLTGQETQYF
TRBV21-1,CARSEQPQHF
TRBV5-1,CASSLGEGQNTEAFF
TRBV25-1,CASVNNRAGELFF
TRBV4-2,CASSQGGGTGADTQYF
TRBV30,CAWSLAGGTKSTDTQYF
TRBV29-1,CSVAVSWILSNQPQHF
TRBV5-1,CASSSLAGGVRYEQYF
TRBV28,CASSGPGTGAGYTF
TRBV5-1,CASSLVSGQGPHSGYGYTF
TRBV4-3,CASSQQATTGAYGYTF
TRBV6-5,CASSYFGGSYEQYF
TRBV6-1,CASSELGGEQYF
TRBV6-1,CASSDPGGWTEAFF
TRBV4-1,CASSHGQRNSPLHF
TRBV2,CASNVDRGAFF
TRBV10-3,CAISESTGNEETQYF
TRBV5-1,CASSLRLGGRLFGGYTF
TRBV25-1,CASSEFGGRYNEQFF